This T cell receptor beta chain was found in a study of immune cell composition in non-small cell lung cancer. Study-wide context: Tumours were mainly lung adenocarcinoma or squamous cell carcinoma. Findings of the study overall: Clones >0.5% enriched in tumour were rarer in adenocarcinoma (33%) than squamous (roughly 75%). Tumour TCR-beta clonality showed no significant link to smoking pack-years.

Germline V CDR1 and CDR2: MNHNY, SVGAGI (reference sequence). This CDR3 is 11 amino acids long. V was trimmed by 8 bases and J by 7 bases, leaving 11 bases between them. As for this clone: What it binds is not known.

Produced via immunoSEQ multiplex PCR; TCRdb's table is partial and in-frame only. The sample includes 15,000 or so clones, 55% to 75% seen only once; the top ten take under 10%. The V and J genes are TRBV6-6 and TRBJ1-2, with D unresolved. The sequencing input was lung tumor tissue. This clonotype was obtained from a human donor with non-small cell lung cancer. The CDR3 nucleotides are TGTGCCAGCGGGCGGGAAGGTGGCTACACCTTC. Translating it yields CASGREGGYTF.